This TCR beta chain emerged from a study of T cell repertoires in cytomegalovirus infection. Background on the study: Epitope selection comprised recently identified HLA-C-restricted CMV epitopes and well-studied HLA-B-restricted CMV epitopes.

J gave up 4 bases and V 5 bases, and 1 base lay outside the gene matches. The CDR3 totals 12 residues. CDR1 and CDR2 (germline): SGHTA, FQGNSA. This clonotype occurred a few times. The target antigen is unknown. TCRdb used MiXCR to reprocess the reads, holding one entry per CDR3 protein. This sample has about 63,000 distinct CDR3 sequences, with roughly 21% found just once. The starting material was CD8+ T cells from cultured PBMCs, obtained from culture after CMV antigen stimulation. The receptor was isolated from a human donor in good health (CMV status not recorded). Some clones in this sample may be carry-over from other donors' samples. V is TRBV7-2 and J is TRBJ1-2, with 7 bases identical to TRBD1. The CDR3 DNA is TGTGCCAGCAGCCGACAGGGCTATGGCTACACCTTC. Protein: CASSRQGYGYTF.